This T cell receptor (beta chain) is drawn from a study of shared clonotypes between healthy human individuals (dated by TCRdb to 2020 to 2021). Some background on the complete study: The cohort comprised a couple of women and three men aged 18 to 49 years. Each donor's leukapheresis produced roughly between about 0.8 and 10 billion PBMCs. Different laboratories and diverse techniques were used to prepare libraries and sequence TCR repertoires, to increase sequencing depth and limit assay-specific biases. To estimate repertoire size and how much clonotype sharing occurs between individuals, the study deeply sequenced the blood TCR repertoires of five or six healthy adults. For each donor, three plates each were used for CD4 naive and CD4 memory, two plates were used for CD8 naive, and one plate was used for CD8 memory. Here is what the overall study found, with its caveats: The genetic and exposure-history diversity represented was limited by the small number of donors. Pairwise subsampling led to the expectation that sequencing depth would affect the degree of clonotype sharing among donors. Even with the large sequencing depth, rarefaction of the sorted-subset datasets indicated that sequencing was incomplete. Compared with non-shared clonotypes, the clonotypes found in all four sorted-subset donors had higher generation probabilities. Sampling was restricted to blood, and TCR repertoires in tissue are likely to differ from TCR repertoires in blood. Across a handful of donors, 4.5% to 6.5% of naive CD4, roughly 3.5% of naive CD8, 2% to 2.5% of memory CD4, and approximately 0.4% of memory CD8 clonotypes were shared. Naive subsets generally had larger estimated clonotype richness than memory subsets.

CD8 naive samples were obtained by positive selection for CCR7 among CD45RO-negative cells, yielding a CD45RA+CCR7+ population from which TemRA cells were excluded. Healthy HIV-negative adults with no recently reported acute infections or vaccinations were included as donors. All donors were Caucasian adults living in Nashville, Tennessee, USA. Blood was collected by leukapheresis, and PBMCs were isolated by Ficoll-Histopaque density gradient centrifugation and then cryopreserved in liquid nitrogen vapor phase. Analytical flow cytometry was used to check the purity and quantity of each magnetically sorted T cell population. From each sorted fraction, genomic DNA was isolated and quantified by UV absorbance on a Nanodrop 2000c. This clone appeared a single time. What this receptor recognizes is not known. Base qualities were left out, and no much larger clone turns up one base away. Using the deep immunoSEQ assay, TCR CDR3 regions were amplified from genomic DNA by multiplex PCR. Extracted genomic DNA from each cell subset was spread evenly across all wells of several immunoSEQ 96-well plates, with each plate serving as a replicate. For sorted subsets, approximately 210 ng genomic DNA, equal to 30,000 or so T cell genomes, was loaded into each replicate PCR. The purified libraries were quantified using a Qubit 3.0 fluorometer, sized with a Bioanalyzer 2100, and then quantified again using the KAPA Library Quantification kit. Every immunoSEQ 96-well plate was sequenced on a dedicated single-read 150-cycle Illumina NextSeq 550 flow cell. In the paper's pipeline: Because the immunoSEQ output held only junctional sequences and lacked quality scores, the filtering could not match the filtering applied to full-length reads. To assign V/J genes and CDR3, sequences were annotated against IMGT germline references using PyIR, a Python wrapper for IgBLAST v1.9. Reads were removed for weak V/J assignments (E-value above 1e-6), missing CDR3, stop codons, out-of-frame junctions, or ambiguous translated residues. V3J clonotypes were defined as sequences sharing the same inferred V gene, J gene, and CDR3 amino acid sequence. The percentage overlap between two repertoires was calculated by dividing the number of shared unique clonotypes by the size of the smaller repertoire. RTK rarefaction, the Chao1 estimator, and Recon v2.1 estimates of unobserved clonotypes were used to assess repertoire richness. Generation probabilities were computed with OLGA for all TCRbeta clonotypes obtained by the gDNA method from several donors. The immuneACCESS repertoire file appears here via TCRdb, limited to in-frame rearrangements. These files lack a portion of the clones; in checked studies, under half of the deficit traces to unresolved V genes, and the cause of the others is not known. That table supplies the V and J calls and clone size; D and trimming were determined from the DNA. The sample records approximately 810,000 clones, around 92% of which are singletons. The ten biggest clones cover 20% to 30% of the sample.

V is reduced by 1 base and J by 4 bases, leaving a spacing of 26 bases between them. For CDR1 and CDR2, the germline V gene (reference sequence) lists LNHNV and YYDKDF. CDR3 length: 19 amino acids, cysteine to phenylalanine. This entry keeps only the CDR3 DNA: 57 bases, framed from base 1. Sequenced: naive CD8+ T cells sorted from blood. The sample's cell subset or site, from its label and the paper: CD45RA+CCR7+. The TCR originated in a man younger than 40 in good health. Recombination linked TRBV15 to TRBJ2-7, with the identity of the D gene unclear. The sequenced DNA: TGTGCCACCAGCAGAGCTTCGTGGGTAGCCAGCAAGGCCGGATACGAGCAGTACTTC. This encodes CATSRASWVASKAGYEQYF.